Listed below are T cell receptor beta chains from one sample, sequenced in a study of early T cells in non-severe SARS-CoV-2 infection. Using its own MiXCR run on the 5' RACE reads, TCRdb lists one record per CDR3 protein. Seen here are 70,000 or so distinct CDR3 sequences, roughly an eighth observed once, and the top ten hold roughly 1.3%. The sample taken for sequencing was whole blood. Every receptor here comes from an adult who was a healthcare worker with PCR-confirmed SARS-CoV-2 infection or an uninfected control (not recorded which). Both conserved end residues are part of each CDR3. A D gene is named only where the DNA matches it firmly. Size is stated for part of the rows, as once, few or many counts, or as a class when the clone is expanded.

>many|15|-|TRBV11-2|TRBJ2-2
CASRGTTTSTGELFF
TGTGCCAGCAGGGGGACGACGACGAGCACCGGGGAGCTGTTTTTT
>-|18|TRBD1|TRBV20-1|TRBJ2-1
CSARDPGGTASRYNEQFF
TGCAGTGCTAGAGATCCAGGGGGCACGGCTAGCCGGTACAATGAGCAGTTCTTC
>-|16|-|TRBV6-2/TRBV6-3|TRBJ2-1
CASSRQTWGSYNEQFF
TGTGCCAGCAGCCGACAGACCTGGGGCTCCTACAATGAGCAGTTCTTC
>many|13|-|TRBV12-5|TRBJ2-3
CASGLVGLDTQYF
TGTGCTAGTGGTTTGGTAGGGTTAGATACGCAGTATTTT
>many|16|-|TRBV6-6|TRBJ1-1
CASSYRRGTGNTEAFF
TGTGCCAGCAGTTACAGGAGGGGGACCGGGAACACTGAAGCTTTCTTT
>many|8|-|TRBV29-1|TRBJ2-7
CSVGGGLF
TGCAGCGTTGGAGGGGGTCTCTTC
>many|15|-|TRBV7-9|TRBJ2-1
CASSSFTNPYNEQFF
TGTGCCAGCAGCTCCTTCACCAACCCTTACAATGAGCAGTTCTTC
>many|12|-|TRBV2|TRBJ2-5
CASSLDQETQYF
TGTGCCAGCAGCCTCGACCAAGAGACCCAGTACTTC
>-|15|TRBD2|TRBV29-1|TRBJ2-1
CSVDLAGAFYNEQFF
TGCAGCGTTGATTTAGCGGGGGCCTTCTACAATGAGCAGTTCTTC
>many|16|-|TRBV3-1|TRBJ1-4
CASSPPGAAGGEKLFF
TGTGCCAGCAGCCCACCTGGGGCAGCCGGGGGGGAAAAACTGTTTTTT
>many|16|TRBD2|TRBV7-2|TRBJ2-2
CASSLASGGIGGELFF
TGTGCCAGCAGCTTGGCCAGCGGGGGGATCGGCGGGGAGCTGTTTTTT
>-|15|-|TRBV27|TRBJ2-7
CASSLSSQPTYEQYF
TGTGCCAGCAGTTTATCATCGCAGCCAACCTACGAGCAGTACTTC
>many|14|-|TRBV5-1|TRBJ2-3
CASSLQNREDTQYF
TGCGCCAGCAGCTTGCAAAACAGGGAAGATACGCAGTATTTT
>many|15|-|TRBV11-2|TRBJ2-4
CASSLDGYAKNIQYF
TGTGCCAGCAGCTTAGATGGGTATGCCAAAAACATTCAGTACTTC
>-|13|-|TRBV18|TRBJ1-5
CASSPSPEKPQHF
TGTGCCAGCTCACCATCCCCCGAGAAGCCCCAGCATTTT
>few|15|-|TRBV7-2|TRBJ2-1
CASSPTYSARNEQFF
TGTGCCAGCAGCCCCACCTACTCTGCACGCAATGAGCAGTTCTTC
>many|15|TRBD1|TRBV27|TRBJ2-7
CAIPTLGQEIGEQYF
TGTGCCATCCCAACCCTGGGACAGGAAATCGGCGAGCAGTACTTC
>many|15|-|TRBV7-8|TRBJ1-1
CASSWGRLRDTEAFF
TGTGCCAGCAGCTGGGGTCGTCTTCGCGACACTGAAGCTTTCTTT
>many|15|-|TRBV11-2|TRBJ2-3
CASSLVRWVTDTQYF
TGTGCCAGCAGCTTAGTTCGGTGGGTCACAGATACGCAGTATTTT
>many|12|-|TRBV12-3/TRBV12-4|TRBJ1-1
CASSPFGTEAFF
TGTGCCAGCAGTCCGTTCGGGACTGAAGCTTTCTTT
>-|14|TRBD1|TRBV15|TRBJ2-7
CATSSVGQAYEQYF
TGTGCCACCAGCAGTGTCGGACAGGCATACGAGCAGTACTTC
>many|13|TRBD2|TRBV28|TRBJ2-7
CASRPASGTISYF
TGTGCCAGCAGGCCTGCTAGCGGGACGATCTCGTACTTC